This paragraph reports one TCR beta chain. There is no known antigen for this receptor. Per-base quality was not reported, and no clone a single base away is much larger than it. The sample is drawn from a study of shared clonotypes between healthy human individuals (dated by TCRdb to 2020 to 2022). For the study in its entirety: The cohort comprised a couple of women and a few men aged 18 to 49 years. To estimate repertoire size and how much clonotype sharing occurs between individuals, the study deeply sequenced the blood TCR repertoires of roughly 5 healthy adults. Leukapheresis yielded between about 0.9 and 8.9 billion PBMCs per donor. For each donor, CD4 naive and CD4 memory were each run on three plates, CD8 naive on two plates, and CD8 memory on one plate. Different laboratories and diverse techniques were used to prepare libraries and sequence TCR repertoires, to increase sequencing depth and limit assay-specific biases. Results and caveats for the whole study, not just this receptor: Because the study included only a small number of donors, the genetic and exposure-history diversity represented was limited. Pairwise subsampling led to the expectation that sequencing depth would affect the degree of clonotype sharing among donors. Sampling was restricted to blood, and TCR repertoires in tissues likely differ from the TCR repertoires found in blood. Clonotypes shared by all four sorted-subset donors showed higher generation probabilities than non-shared clonotypes. Naive subsets generally had larger estimated clonotype richness than memory subsets. About 4.5% of naive CD4, 3.5% of naive CD8, approximately 2% of memory CD4, and more than 0.35% of memory CD8 clonotypes were shared across several donors. Even with the large sequencing depth, rarefaction of the sorted-subset datasets indicated that sequencing was incomplete.

The donors were healthy, HIV-negative adults with no recently reported acute infections or vaccinations. Every donor was a Caucasian adult residing in Nashville, Tennessee, USA. Magnetic negative selection was used to enrich CD4+ T cells, after which naive cells were positively selected on CD45RA and the negative fraction became the memory subset. After blood collection by leukapheresis, PBMCs were isolated using Ficoll-Histopaque density gradient centrifugation and then cryopreserved in the vapor phase of liquid nitrogen. Analytical flow cytometry was used to check the purity and quantity of each magnetically sorted T cell population. From each sorted fraction, genomic DNA was isolated and quantified by UV absorbance on a Nanodrop 2000c. For this chain, trimming is 1 base at the V end and 9 bases at the J end, and the number of junction bases without a gene match is 5. From cysteine to phenylalanine, the CDR3 is 15 amino acids long. Kept here is only the CDR3 DNA, which spans 45 bases and is read in frame from base 1. Reading the germline V gene gives CDR1 SNHLY and CDR2 FYNNEI.

Using the deep immunoSEQ assay, TCR CDR3 regions were amplified from genomic DNA by multiplex PCR. Genomic DNA extracted from each cell subset was distributed evenly over all wells of several immunoSEQ 96-well plates, and each plate served as one replicate. For sorted subsets, approximately 200 ng of genomic DNA, equivalent to 30,000 or so T cell genomes, went into each replicate PCR. Purified libraries were quantified with a Qubit 3.0 fluorometer, sized on a Bioanalyzer 2100, and re-quantified with the KAPA Library Quantification kit. Every immunoSEQ 96-well plate was sequenced on a separate single-read 150-cycle Illumina NextSeq 550 flow cell. As for the authors' bioinformatics: Because only junctional sequences without quality scores were contained in the immunoSEQ output, filtering matching that applied to full-length reads could not be performed. To assign V/J genes and CDR3, sequences were annotated against IMGT germline references using PyIR, a Python wrapper for IgBLAST v1.9. Reads were filtered out if the reads had weak V/J assignments (E-value above 1e-6), no CDR3, stop codons, out-of-frame junctions, or ambiguous translated residues. V3J clonotypes were defined as sequences sharing an identical inferred V gene, J gene, and CDR3 amino acid sequence. Percentage overlap between repertoires was calculated by dividing the number of shared unique clonotypes by the size of the smaller repertoire. Three approaches were used to assess repertoire richness: RTK rarefaction, the Chao1 estimator, and Recon v2.1 estimates of unobserved clonotypes. For all TCRbeta clonotypes obtained by the gDNA method from a handful of donors, generation probabilities were computed with OLGA. Held by TCRdb, this immuneACCESS table contains in-frame sequences only and omits some clones. Under half of the omission traces to an unresolved V gene where checked; the cause of the rest is unknown. From that table come the V and J calls and clone size; the DNA was used to work out D and trimming. The sample records a few million clones, more than 80% of which are singletons. The ten largest make up about 0.39% of the sample.

This TCR was sampled from a man between 18 and 35 years old in good health. Some clones in this sample may be carry-over from other donors' samples. Sequences were obtained from naive CD4+ T cells from PBMCs. Interpreted using the paper, the cell subset or site label stands for: CD45RA+ positively selected. The rearranged chain carries TRBV2 and TRBJ2-2; 10 middle bases align to TRBD2. The CDR3 protein sequence reads: CASSEVVAGGRELFF. The DNA reads as follows: TGTGCCAGCAGTGAAGTGGTAGCGGGAGGCCGGGAGCTGTTTTTT.